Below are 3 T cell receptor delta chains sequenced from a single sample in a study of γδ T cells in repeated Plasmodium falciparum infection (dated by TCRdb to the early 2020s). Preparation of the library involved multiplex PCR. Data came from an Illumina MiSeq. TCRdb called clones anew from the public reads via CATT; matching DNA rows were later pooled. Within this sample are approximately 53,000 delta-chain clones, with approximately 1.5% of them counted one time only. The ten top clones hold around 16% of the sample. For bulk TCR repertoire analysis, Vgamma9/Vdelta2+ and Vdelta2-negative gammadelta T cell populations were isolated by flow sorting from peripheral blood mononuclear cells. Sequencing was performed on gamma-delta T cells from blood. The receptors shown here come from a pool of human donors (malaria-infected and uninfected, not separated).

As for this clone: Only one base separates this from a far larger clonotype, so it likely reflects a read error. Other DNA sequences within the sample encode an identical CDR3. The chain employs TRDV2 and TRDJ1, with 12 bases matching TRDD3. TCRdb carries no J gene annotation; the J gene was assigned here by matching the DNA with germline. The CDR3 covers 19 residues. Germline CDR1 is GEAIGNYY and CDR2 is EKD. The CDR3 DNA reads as TGCGCCTGTGACGGTCGGCCTTCCTACGCTGGGGGATACGGGAATAAACTCATCTTT. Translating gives CACDGRPSYAGGYGNKLIF.

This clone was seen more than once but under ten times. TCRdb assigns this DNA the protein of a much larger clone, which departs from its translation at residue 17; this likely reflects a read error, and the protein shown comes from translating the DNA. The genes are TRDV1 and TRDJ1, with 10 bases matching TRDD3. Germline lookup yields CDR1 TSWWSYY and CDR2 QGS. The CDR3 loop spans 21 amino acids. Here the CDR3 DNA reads TGTGCTCTTGGTCCGGTATCCTACGGGGGATACGCACTCTTTTACACCGAAAAACTCATCTTT. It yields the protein CALGPVSYGGYALFYTEKLIF.

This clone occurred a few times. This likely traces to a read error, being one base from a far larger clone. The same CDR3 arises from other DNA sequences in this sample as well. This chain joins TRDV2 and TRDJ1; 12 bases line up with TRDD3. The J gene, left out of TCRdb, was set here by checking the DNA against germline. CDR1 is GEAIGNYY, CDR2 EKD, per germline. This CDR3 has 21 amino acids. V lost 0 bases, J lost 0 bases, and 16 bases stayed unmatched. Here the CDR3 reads CACDTAWGTGGYYPYTDKLIF. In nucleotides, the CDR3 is TGTGCCTGTGACACCGCATGGGGTACTGGGGGATACTATCCATACACCGATAAACTCATCTTT.